These 20 T cell receptor beta chains were sequenced from one sample in a study of blood T cells in healthy people across ages. It was with a sample-barcoded 5' primer and a J-beta primer mix that a second PCR of about 7 to 12 cycles was run. TCRdb independently ran MiXCR on the 5' RACE reads; one entry per CDR3 protein. The sample lists approximately 900,000 distinct CDR3 sequences; around 29% were seen once. The same sample was also studied in work on T cells of mothers and their children.

Sequenced input: blood. Source of these receptors: a woman between 40 and 55 years old in good health.

The CDR3 region is CASTNKYYNEQYF. As DNA, the CDR3 is TGTGCCAGCACAAATAAATACTACAATGAGCAGTACTTC. The rearrangement links TRBV6-1 to TRBJ2-1; D is unresolved. Gene TRBJ2-7 matches the end of the DNA better, so the J call may be wrong. The CDR3 length is 13 residues. CDR1 and CDR2 (germline): MNHNS, SASEGT.

The table lists this clonotype with a few counts. The chain links TRBV6-6 to TRBJ2-3; 11 nucleotides align to TRBD2. CDR1 MNHNY and CDR2 SVGAGI come from the germline V gene (reference sequence). This CDR3 spans 16 amino acids. The junction had 6 bases not matched to a gene; V was cut back by 6 bases and J by 1 base. The CDR3 reads CASRQTSGGRTDTQYF. In DNA form, the CDR3 reads TGTGCCAGCAGGCAAACTAGCGGGGGACGCACAGATACGCAGTATTTT.

This clonotype was observed many times. The V gene is TRBV5-1, the J gene TRBJ2-7, with D possibly matching TRBD1 (6 bases). Germline CDR1 and CDR2: SGHRS and YFSETQ. V dropped 3 bases and J dropped 2 bases, with 9 bases sitting between them. This CDR3 spans 13 amino acids. CDR3 nucleotides: TGCGCCAGCAGCTGGGACACCACCTACGAGCAGTACTTC. Protein sequence: CASSWDTTYEQYF.

J is TRBJ2-7 and V is TRBV28; possibly TRBD1 for D (6 bases). CDR1 is MDHEN and CDR2 is SYDVKM in the germline V gene. The V and J ends lost 4 bases and 3 bases respectively, with 13 bases between them. CDR3 length equals 14 residues. CDR3 in amino acids: CASSCPGQNYEQYF. In nucleotides, the CDR3 is TGTGCCAGCAGTTGTCCGGGACAAAACTACGAGCAGTACTTC.

In this sample, this clonotype turned up a few times. The chain combines TRBV6-4 with TRBJ2-7, with D perhaps TRBD2 (5 bases). Germline V gives CDR1 MRHNA, CDR2 SNTAGT. The CDR3 consists of 14 residues. V was clipped by 0 bases and J by 2 bases, with 8 bases between them. CDR3 sequence (DNA): TGTGCCAGCAGTGACTCGAGGAGGACCTACGAGCAGTACTTC. It is translated as CASSDSRRTYEQYF.

This clonotype was observed a handful of times. The chain combines TRBV9 with TRBJ1-2; D remains ambiguous. Germline loops: CDR1 SGDLS, CDR2 YYNGEE. The V and J ends lost 0 bases and 2 bases respectively, with 8 bases between them. The CDR3 is 14 residues long. The CDR3 sequence is CASSVGPGNYGYTF. CDR3 coding DNA: TGTGCCAGCAGCGTAGGCCCGGGGAACTATGGCTACACCTTC.

This sequence joins TRBV5-1 and TRBJ1-2; no firm D call. CDR1 and CDR2 (germline): SGHRS, YFSETQ. V lost 4 bases, J lost 5 bases, and 15 bases lay in between. This CDR3 is built from 14 residues. This chain's CDR3 is CASSPDTAPYGYTF. DNA for the CDR3: TGCGCCAGCAGCCCAGATACAGCTCCATATGGCTACACCTTC.

The rearrangement joins TRBV7-9 to TRBJ1-1; D not certain. Trimming pared 6 bases from V and 0 bases from J, leaving 8 bases between. The CDR3 has 13 residues. The germline V gene has CDR1 SEHNR and CDR2 FQNEAQ (reference sequence). The CDR3 DNA reads TGTGCCAGCAGGAGAATGCTGAACACTGAAGCTTTCTTT. Translating it yields CASRRMLNTEAFF. The entire variable domain, with the rest obtained from reference TRBV7-9 and TRBJ1-1, is as follows: DTGVSQNPRHKITKRGQNVTFRCDPISEHNRLYWYRQTLGQGPEFLTYFQNEAQLEKSRLLSDRFSAERPKGSFSTLEIQRTEQGDSAMYLCASRRMLNTEAFFGQGTRLTVV.

This clonotype was found many times. The chain joins TRBV3-1 to TRBJ1-1, with 7 bases fitting TRBD1. Germline V gene lookup returns CDR1 LGHDT and CDR2 YNNKEL (reference sequence). V dropped 3 bases and J dropped 0; count of bases not matched to a gene: 1. The CDR3 has 14 amino acids. The CDR3 region has the DNA TGTGCCAGCAGCCAGACAGGGATGAACACTGAAGCTTTCTTT. This encodes CASSQTGMNTEAFF. Full variable domain (missing parts from reference TRBV3-1 and TRBJ1-1): DTAVSQTPKYLVTQMGNDKSIKCEQNLGHDTMYWYKQDSKKFLKIMFSYNNKELIINETVPNRFSPKSPDKAHLNLHINSLELGDSAVYFCASSQTGMNTEAFFGQGTRLTVV.

This clonotype was seen a handful of times. The chain employs TRBV24-1 and TRBJ2-3; 7 bases map to TRBD1. V dropped 4 bases and J dropped 0; count of bases not matched to a gene: 9. Germline V gene sequence: CDR1 KGHDR, CDR2 SFDVKD. The CDR3 is 17 residues long. The CDR3 sequence: CATSESPGQASTDTQYF. In DNA form, the CDR3 reads TGTGCCACCAGTGAGAGCCCTGGACAGGCCAGCACAGATACGCAGTATTTT.

As to this clonotype: A much larger clone is a single base away; this may be a read error. The chain carries TRBV30 and TRBJ1-2; D gene uncertain. The CDR3 extends over 11 amino acids. Germline loops: CDR1 GTSNPN, CDR2 SVGIG (reference sequence). Trimming left V 3 bases short and J 1 base short, with 3 bases between. CDR3 coding DNA: TGTGCCTGGAGGGTTAACTATGGCTACACCTTC. This codes for CAWRVNYGYTF.

This clonotype was counted only a few times. J is TRBJ1-2 and V is TRBV18; D unresolved. There are 13 residues in the CDR3. The V and J ends lost 4 bases and 4 bases respectively, with 10 bases between them. Germline V gene sequence: CDR1 KGHSH, CDR2 LQKENI. The CDR3 loop reads CASSQDGPYGYTF. CDR3 coding DNA: TGTGCCAGCTCACAGGACGGACCCTATGGCTACACCTTC.

The table lists this clonotype with a few counts. The V gene is TRBV4-2, the J gene TRBJ1-1, with a possible D match to TRBD1 (6 bases). Between the trimmed V and J ends, which lost 3 bases and 0 bases, there was a span of 20 bases. From germline, CDR1 is LGHNA and CDR2 YNFKEQ. This CDR3 is built from 18 residues. The CDR3 bases are TGTGCCAGCAGCCAGGGCCTGACAGGATTTGGAATGAACACTGAAGCTTTCTTT. Translated: CASSQGLTGFGMNTEAFF.

This clonotype is medium-sized. The chain employs TRBV6-2 or TRBV6-3 and TRBJ2-4; D possibly corresponds to TRBD1 (6 bases). There are 15 residues in the CDR3. Germline V lookup: CDR1 MNHEY, CDR2 SVGEGT. Trimming took 8 bases from V and 6 from J, leaving 20 bases between them. The DNA for the CDR3 is TGTGCCAGCCAAACGAGGCCTGGGGGCGGAAACATTCAGTACTTC. Protein product: CASQTRPGGGNIQYF.

About this clonotype: Just one base apart from a much larger clone, this may be a read error. This rearrangement joins TRBV6-2 or TRBV6-3 to TRBJ2-7, with D perhaps matching TRBD1 or TRBD2 (6 bases each). Germline V gives CDR1 MNHEY, CDR2 SVGEGT. The CDR3 sequence is 15 residues long. The CDR3 reads CTSSYPIGGNYEQYF. Here the CDR3 DNA reads TGTACCAGCAGTTACCCCATCGGGGGCAACTACGAGCAGTACTTC.

This clonotype was recorded many times. This chain links TRBV7-2 with TRBJ2-5, with a possible D match to TRBD1 (5 bases). This CDR3 region has 14 residues. Trimming stripped 5 bases from V and 1 base from J, with 11 bases between. The germline V gene encodes CDR1 SGHTA and CDR2 FQGNSA. The CDR3 coding sequence is TGTGCCAGCAGCCTCCGACAGATCCAAGAGACCCAGTACTTC. Translation gives CASSLRQIQETQYF.

The chain has TRBV9 and TRBJ1-2; unclear D gene. CDR1 and CDR2 from the germline V gene are SGDLS and YYNGEE. The ends were cut back, 0 bases at V and 0 bases at J, with 12 bases in the middle. The CDR3 spans 16 residues. In DNA form, the CDR3 reads TGTGCCAGCAGCGTAGGAGGTACCTTATCTAACTATGGCTACACCTTC. Translating gives CASSVGGTLSNYGYTF.

The sample holds a few counts of this clonotype. The chain couples TRBV12-3 or TRBV12-4 to TRBJ2-5, with TRBD2 identical over 8 bases. Trimming removed 7 bases from V and 5 bases from J; junction bases left unmatched: 15. The CDR3 has 16 residues. The CDR3 DNA is TGTGCCAGCAATATAGCGGGGCGGGCCTTGGGGGAGACCCAGTACTTC. Its translation: CASNIAGRALGETQYF.

The chain links TRBV7-3 to TRBJ2-3; D might be TRBD2 (6 bases). The CDR3 length is 15 residues. The germline gives CDR1 SGHTA, CDR2 FQGTGA. V was clipped by 3 bases and J by 3 bases, with 13 bases between them. CDR3 coding DNA: TGTGCCAGCAGCTTTGGTAGCGGATGGACAGATACGCAGTATTTT. Residues: CASSFGSGWTDTQYF.

The chain employs TRBV12-3 or TRBV12-4 and TRBJ1-2; a possible D gene is TRBD1 (6 bases). The CDR3 consists of 14 residues. With 3 bases removed from V and 7 bases from J, the gap between germline ends came to 15 bases. In nucleotides, the CDR3 is TGTGCCAGCAGTTTGGCTCGTGGGGGCTCTGGCTACACCTTC. Encoded protein: CASSLARGGSGYTF.